This T cell receptor beta chain is drawn from a study of blood T cell repertoires in COVID-19 (dated by TCRdb to about 2020). About the full investigation: Samples from collaborators originated in the United States, Italy and Spain and spanned both the acute and convalescent phases of COVID-19. The prospective study material was composed of cDNA or gDNA derived from T cells, B-cell-depleted T cells, or PBMCs. Where available, HLA class I and class II types were obtained from metadata supplied by the sample provider rather than from assay-based typing. Deeply sampled blood TCRbeta repertoires from subjects exposed to, actively infected with, or recovered from COVID-19 were included in the dataset. The samples were drawn from the first 160 participants of the ongoing ImmuneRACE study and from 1,254 subjects provided by 6 global collaborators. A de-identified subject ID, COVID-19 status, age in years and sex were almost always included in the sample metadata. The repertoires were made available in a free public database intended to serve as a resource for research on the immune response to SARS-CoV-2.

The collaborating institutions used their own protocols to collect whole blood in K2EDTA tubes. For TCRbeta analysis, collaborator samples were shipped as frozen whole blood, as isolated PBMCs, or as DNA extracted from either sample type. Note on this clone: Its specific antigen is unknown. Nothing much larger sits one base from this clone, and base qualities are not available.

What the authors observed across the whole study: Clinical and demographic metadata were provided uncurated, with the amount varying by source and participant.

The germline V gene yields SGHRS for CDR1 and YFSETQ for CDR2. Compared with germline, V lacks 4 bases and J lacks 3 bases; bases without a gene match: 6. The CDR3 sequence holds 17 residues, the cysteine and phenylalanine included. Only the CDR3 DNA is retained, 51 bases long and in frame from the first base. TCRbeta CDR3 regions were amplified from genomic DNA by means of the immunoSEQ Assay, a bias-controlled multiplex PCR. In the paper's pipeline: The number of nucleated cells in each sample was estimated from the amplification of reference gene primers within the assay. To quantify the absolute abundance of each unique TCRbeta CDR3 rearrangement, sequence reads were collapsed and filtered. For each sample, productive Simpson clonality was calculated as the square root of Simpson's diversity index across productive rearrangements. What TCRdb holds here is the immuneACCESS table cut down to in-frame rearrangements. Part of the clones is not present; checked against another copy, under half of the missing clones reflect an unresolved V gene, and the others are unexplained. That table supplies the V and J calls and clone size; D and trimming were determined from the DNA. The table for this sample lists fewer than 85,000 clones; roughly 90% of them were counted only once. Approximately 9.7% of the sample belongs to the ten largest clones.

The sequence was collected from a human donor in a cohort sampled during active COVID-19. Rearrangement joined TRBV5-1 to TRBJ2-6; TRBD1 lines up with 11 middle nucleotides. The sequencing input was peripheral blood. The CDR3 protein sequence reads: CASSPGDRGDGANVLTF. Here is the DNA: TGCGCCAGCAGCCCAGGGGACAGGGGGGATGGGGCCAACGTCCTGACTTTC.